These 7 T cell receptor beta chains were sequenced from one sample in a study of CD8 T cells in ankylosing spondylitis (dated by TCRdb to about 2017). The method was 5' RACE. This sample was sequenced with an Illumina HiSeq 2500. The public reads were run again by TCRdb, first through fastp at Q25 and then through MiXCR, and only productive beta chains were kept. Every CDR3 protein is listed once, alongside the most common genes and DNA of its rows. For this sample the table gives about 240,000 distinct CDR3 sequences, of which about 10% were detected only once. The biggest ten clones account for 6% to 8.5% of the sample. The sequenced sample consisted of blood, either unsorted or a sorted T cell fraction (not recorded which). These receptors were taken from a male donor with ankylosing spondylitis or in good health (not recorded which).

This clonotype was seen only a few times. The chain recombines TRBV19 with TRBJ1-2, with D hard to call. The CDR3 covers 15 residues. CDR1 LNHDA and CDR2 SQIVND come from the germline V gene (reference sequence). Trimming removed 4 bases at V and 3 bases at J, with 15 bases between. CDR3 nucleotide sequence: TGTGCCAGTAGTAATACACAACCGATGTACTATGGCTACACCTTC. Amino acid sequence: CASSNTQPMYYGYTF.

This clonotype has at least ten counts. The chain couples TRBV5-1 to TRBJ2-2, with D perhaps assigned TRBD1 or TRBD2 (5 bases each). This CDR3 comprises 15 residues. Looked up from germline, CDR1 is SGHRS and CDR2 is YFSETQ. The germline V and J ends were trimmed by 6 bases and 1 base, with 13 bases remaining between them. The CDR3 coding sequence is TGCGCCAGCACCGGGACGGGAAAGAACACCGGGGAGCTGTTTTTT. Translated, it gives CASTGTGKNTGELFF. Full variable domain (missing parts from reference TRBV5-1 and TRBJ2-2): KAGVTQTPRYLIKTRGQQVTLSCSPISGHRSVSWYQQTPGQGLQFLFEYFSETQRNKGNFPGRFSGRQFSNSRSEMNVSTLELGDSALYLCASTGTGKNTGELFFGEGSRLTVL.

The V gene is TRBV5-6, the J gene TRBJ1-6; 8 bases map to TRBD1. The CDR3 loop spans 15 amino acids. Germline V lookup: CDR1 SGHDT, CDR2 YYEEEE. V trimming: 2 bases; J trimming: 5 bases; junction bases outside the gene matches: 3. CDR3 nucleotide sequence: TGTGCCAGCAGCTTCCGGGACAGGAATAATTCACCCCTCCACTTT. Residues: CASSFRDRNNSPLHF.

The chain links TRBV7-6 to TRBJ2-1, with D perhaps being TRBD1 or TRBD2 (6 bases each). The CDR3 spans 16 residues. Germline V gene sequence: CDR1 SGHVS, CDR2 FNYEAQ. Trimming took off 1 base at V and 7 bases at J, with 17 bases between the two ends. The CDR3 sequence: CASSLVGGGGQNEQFF. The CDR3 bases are TGTGCCAGCAGCTTAGTTGGAGGGGGTGGTCAGAATGAGCAGTTCTTC.

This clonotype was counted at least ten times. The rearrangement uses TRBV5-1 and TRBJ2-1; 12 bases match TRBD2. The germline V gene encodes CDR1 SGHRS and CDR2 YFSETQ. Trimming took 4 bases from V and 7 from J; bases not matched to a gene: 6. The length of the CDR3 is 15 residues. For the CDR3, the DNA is TGCGCCAGCAGCCTGGACGGGACTAGCGGGAATGAGCAGTTCTTC. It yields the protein CASSLDGTSGNEQFF.

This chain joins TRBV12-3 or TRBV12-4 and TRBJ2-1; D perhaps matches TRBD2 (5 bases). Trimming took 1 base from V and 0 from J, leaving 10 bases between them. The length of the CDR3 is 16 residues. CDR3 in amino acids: CASSLVIASSYNEQFF. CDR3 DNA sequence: TGTGCCAGCAGTTTAGTGATAGCGAGCTCCTACAATGAGCAGTTCTTC.

The CDR3 loop reads CASSLVWAGLGYTF. CDR3 bases: TGTGCCAGCAGCTTGGTGTGGGCAGGGCTTGGCTACACCTTC. The V call is TRBV5-5, the J call TRBJ1-2; weak D call: TRBD1 (5 bases). Looked up from germline, CDR1 is SGHKS and CDR2 is YYEKEE (reference sequence). This CDR3 has 14 amino acids. V was pared by 0 bases and J by 7 bases, with 13 bases between.